Listed here are 9 T cell receptor beta chains from one sample, sequenced in a study of PD-1 blockade in classical Hodgkin lymphoma. Measured with immunoSEQ multiplex PCR; TCRdb has only the in-frame clones, and not every one. The table lists roughly 100,000 clones, 93% of them singletons. Time point described: cycle 4 day 1 (C4D1), after less than 7 weeks of nivolumab. Each patient's relapse followed autologous stem cell transplantation, and brentuximab vedotin exposure varied. The material sequenced was peripheral blood mononuclear cells (PBMCs), taken before the fourth cycle of nivolumab. The receptor source for this set is a human donor with classical Hodgkin lymphoma.

V is TRBV6-1 and J is TRBJ1-3; 7 nucleotides align to TRBD1. Trimming took 4 bases from V and 4 from J; bases not matched to a gene: 10. Germline V lookup: CDR1 MNHNS, CDR2 SASEGT. This CDR3 has 16 residues. CDR3 sequence: CASSVAGTAQGNTIYF. CDR3 in DNA: TGTGCCAGCAGTGTCGCCGGGACAGCTCAGGGAAACACCATATATTTT.

This clone was counted once. The CDR3 bases are TGTGCCTGGAGTACGTTGAGCTCCTACAATGAGCAGTTCTTC. It encodes CAWSTLSSYNEQFF. The chain links TRBV30 to TRBJ2-1; D remains ambiguous. Germline values: CDR1 GTSNPN, CDR2 SVGIG (reference sequence). With 2 bases removed from V and 0 bases from J, the gap between germline ends came to 8 bases. This CDR3 comprises 14 residues. The variable domain in full, with the rest retrieved from reference TRBV30 and TRBJ2-1, is SQTIHQWPATLVQPVGSPLSLECTVEGTSNPNLYWYRQAAGRGLQLLFYSVGIGQISSEVPQNLSASRPQDRQFILSSKKLLLSDSGFYLCAWSTLSSYNEQFFGPGTRLTVL.

This clone was seen once. The chain carries TRBV7-9 and TRBJ2-7, with D possibly being TRBD1 (5 bases). The CDR3 runs 13 residues. The germline V gene encodes CDR1 SEHNR and CDR2 FQNEAQ (reference sequence). Trimming removed 3 bases at V and 2 bases at J, with 8 bases between. The CDR3 DNA sequence: TGTGCCAGCAGCTTTAAGGGGACCTACGAGCAGTACTTC. Protein product: CASSFKGTYEQYF.

Here the CDR3 DNA reads TGTGCCAGCAGCGACGGACATACCGCCTTCACAGATACGCAGTATTTT. Encoded protein: CASSDGHTAFTDTQYF. The chain employs TRBV9 and TRBJ2-3; TRBD1 might be the D (5 bases). Between the trimmed V and J ends, which lost 3 bases and 2 bases, there was a span of 16 bases. Per the germline V gene, CDR1 is SGDLS and CDR2 is YYNGEE. The CDR3 is 16 residues long.

V and J are TRBV5-6 and TRBJ1-2; D is uncertain. V lost 5 bases to trimming and J lost 6 bases, with 14 bases between them. CDR3 length equals 13 residues. The V gene's germline CDR1 is SGHDT and CDR2 YYEEEE. The CDR3 protein is CASSRRVGDGYTF. CDR3 DNA: TGTGCCAGCAGTCGCCGAGTAGGAGATGGCTACACCTTC.

The chain uses TRBV2 and TRBJ2-7, with D unresolved. Trimming shortened V by 3 bases and J by 7 bases, and 10 bases separated the two germline ends. Germline CDR1 reads SNHLY; CDR2 reads FYNNEI. CDR3 length: 12 residues. The CDR3 DNA reads as TGTGCCAGCAGTGAGGGCCCCGCGGAGCAGTACTTC. Translating it yields CASSEGPAEQYF.

The gene calls are TRBV11-2 and TRBJ2-7; TRBD1 aligns across 7 bases. The length of the CDR3 is 17 residues. Germline CDR1 and CDR2: SGHAT and FQNNGV. The trim removed 2 bases at V and 3 bases at J, leaving 13 bases unmatched. CDR3 protein: CASSLTRTGANFYEQYF. CDR3 bases: TGTGCCAGCAGCTTAACGCGGACAGGCGCCAATTTCTACGAGCAGTACTTC. The whole variable domain, remainder taken from reference TRBV11-2 and TRBJ2-7, is EAGVAQSPRYKIIEKRQSVAFWCNPISGHATLYWYQQILGQGPKLLIQFQNNGVVDDSQLPKDRFSAERLKGVDSTLKIQPAKLEDSAVYLCASSLTRTGANFYEQYFGPGTRLTVT.

With regard to this clone: Additional DNA sequences in this sample encode the identical CDR3. V and J are TRBV4-1 and TRBJ1-2, with 7 bases identical to TRBD1. In germline, CDR1 is MGHRA, CDR2 YSYEKL. The CDR3 is 14 residues long. Unmatched junction bases numbered 4, after V lost 2 bases and J lost 4 bases. The CDR3 sequence: CASSQPQGGYGYTF. The CDR3 bases are TGCGCCAGCAGCCAACCCCAGGGGGGCTATGGCTACACCTTC.

The chain uses TRBV6-5 and TRBJ1-1; 8 bases fit TRBD1. There are 14 residues in the CDR3. Germline V gene lookup returns CDR1 MNHEY and CDR2 SVGAGI. With 6 bases clipped from V and 1 base from J, the junction kept 4 bases outside the gene matches. The CDR3 loop reads CASSLTGANTEAFF. DNA for the CDR3: TGTGCCAGCAGCTTGACAGGGGCGAACACTGAAGCTTTCTTT.